A single sample is the source of the 24 T cell receptor beta chains below, sequenced in a study of lymphopenia after photon versus proton radiotherapy. The method was immunoSEQ multiplex PCR; TCRdb's version includes in-frame clones alone and lacks a portion of them. The sample shows roughly 76,000 clones, 92% of them seen only once. Here the sequenced sample was peripheral blood, taken from a patient treated with photon-based radiotherapy. These receptors were taken from a woman aged 40 to 55 with cholangiocarcinoma.

This clone was recorded a few times. The chain has TRBV2 and TRBJ1-6, with a weak D call TRBD1 (5 bases). Germline V CDR1 and CDR2: SNHLY, FYNNEI. The CDR3 contains 14 residues. The V end was cut by 2 bases, the J end by 9 bases, with 11 bases between. CDR3 sequence reads: CASSEMGRGSPLHF. CDR3 bases: TGTGCCAGCAGTGAAATGGGGAGGGGTTCACCCCTCCACTTT.

The chain couples TRBV6-5 to TRBJ2-3; 7 nucleotides line up with TRBD1. V gave up 2 bases and J gave up 4 bases; unmatched junction bases: 6. The germline V gene encodes CDR1 MNHEY and CDR2 SVGAGI. The CDR3 loop spans 15 amino acids. CDR3 sequence (DNA): TGTGCCAGCAGTTACGAGGGGGCGCCGGCAGATACGCAGTATTTT. This gives the protein CASSYEGAPADTQYF.

The chain has TRBV7-3 and TRBJ1-1; D unresolved. Per the germline V gene, CDR1 is SGHTA and CDR2 is FQGTGA. V lost 3 bases and J lost 0, with 8 bases in between. This CDR3 is built from 14 residues. CDR3 amino acids: CASSFGPVNTEAFF. CDR3 in DNA: TGTGCCAGCAGCTTCGGGCCAGTGAACACTGAAGCTTTCTTT.

The chain has TRBV2 and TRBJ1-1, with D perhaps TRBD1 (5 bases). The germline V gene has CDR1 SNHLY and CDR2 FYNNEI. With 7 bases removed from V and 4 bases from J, the gap between germline ends came to 7 bases. The CDR3 has 11 residues. CDR3 loop: CASMGGTEAFF. The CDR3 DNA follows: TGTGCCAGCATGGGGGGCACTGAAGCTTTCTTT.

The V gene is TRBV27, the J gene TRBJ2-1, with 8 positions matching TRBD2. Germline V gene lookup returns CDR1 MNHEY and CDR2 SMNVEV (reference sequence). Trimming took 1 base from V and 5 from J; bases not matched to a gene: 4. The CDR3 sequence is 15 residues long. The CDR3 loop is CASSLWPLADNEQFF. CDR3 nucleotides: TGTGCCAGCAGTTTATGGCCACTAGCGGACAATGAGCAGTTCTTC.

The J gene is TRBJ2-7, the V gene TRBV28; D remains ambiguous. The CDR3 contains 14 residues. Germline V gene sequence: CDR1 MDHEN, CDR2 SYDVKM. V lost 5 bases and J 3 bases, leaving 14 bases between the germline ends. The CDR3 is CASSPPALGYEQYF. In nucleotides, the CDR3 is TGTGCCAGCAGTCCCCCGGCCCTGGGCTACGAGCAGTACTTC.

The chain recombines TRBV12-5 with TRBJ2-5; maybe TRBD1 (6 bases). The CDR3 consists of 14 residues. CDR1 LGHNT and CDR2 FRNRAP come from the germline V gene. The ends were cut back, 1 base at V and 2 bases at J, with 8 bases in the middle. CDR3 coding DNA: TGTGCTAGTGGTTTGGGACAGGAACAAGAGACCCAGTACTTC. Amino acids: CASGLGQEQETQYF.

The V gene is TRBV2, the J gene TRBJ2-2, with TRBD2 matching over 11 bases. J lost 4 bases, V lost 9 bases, and 1 base had no gene match. Germline-derived CDR1 and CDR2 are SNHLY and FYNNEI. CDR3 size: 13 residues. CDR3 sequence reads: CASLAGGTGELFF. The CDR3 region has the DNA TGTGCCAGTCTAGCGGGGGGCACCGGGGAGCTGTTTTTT.

This rearrangement joins TRBV28 to TRBJ2-5; possible D gene TRBD1, 6 bases. The end of the DNA is better explained by TRBJ2-7, so the J call may be wrong. CDR1 is MDHEN and CDR2 is SYDVKM in the germline V gene. The CDR3 length is 15 residues. CDR3 protein: CASSTPTGPAYEQYF. In DNA form, the CDR3 reads TGTGCCAGCAGTACACCGACAGGTCCGGCCTACGAGCAGTACTTC.

V and J are TRBV30 and TRBJ1-1; no definite D call. In germline, CDR1 is GTSNPN, CDR2 SVGIG (reference sequence). The CDR3 contains 13 residues. The V end lost 0 bases, the J end lost 1 base, and 6 bases lay between the germline ends. DNA of the CDR3: TGTGCCTGGAGTGTACAACAGAACACTGAAGCTTTCTTT. This translates into CAWSVQQNTEAFF. The complete variable domain, with remaining parts taken from reference TRBV30 and TRBJ1-1, reads SQTIHQWPATLVQPVGSPLSLECTVEGTSNPNLYWYRQAAGRGLQLLFYSVGIGQISSEVPQNLSASRPQDRQFILSSKKLLLSDSGFYLCAWSVQQNTEAFFGQGTRLTVV.

The chain combines TRBV2 with TRBJ1-5; D not resolved. This CDR3 is built from 13 residues. CDR1 SNHLY and CDR2 FYNNEI come from the germline V gene. Trimming left V 1 base short and J 4 bases short, with 5 bases between. The CDR3 protein is CASSEGGNQPQHF. CDR3 nucleotide sequence: TGTGCCAGCAGTGAAGGGGGAAATCAGCCCCAGCATTTT. The full variable domain, its missing parts supplied by reference TRBV2 and TRBJ1-5, is EPEVTQTPSHQVTQMGQEVILRCVPISNHLYFYWYRQILGQKVEFLVSFYNNEISEKSEIFDDQFSVERPDGSNFTLKIRSTKLEDSAMYFCASSEGGNQPQHFGDGTRLSIL.

The chain carries TRBV7-4 and TRBJ2-7, with 12 bases matching TRBD2. This CDR3 is built from 19 residues. V shed 4 bases, J shed 1 base, and the junction held 14 bases outside the gene matches. Germline CDR1 is SGHVT and CDR2 is SQSDAQ. CDR3 DNA sequence: TGTGCCAGCAGCTCGGAGGCCCTAGCGGGGGGGAATGCGTCCTACGAGCAGTACTTC. Its translation is CASSSEALAGGNASYEQYF. The full variable domain, its missing parts supplied by reference TRBV7-4 and TRBJ2-7, is GAGVSQSPRYKVAKRGRDVALRCDSISGHVTLYWYRQTLGQGSEVLTYSQSDAQRDKSGRPSGRFSAERPERSVSTLKIQRTEQGDSAVYLCASSSEALAGGNASYEQYFGPGTRLTVT.

This chain uses TRBV6-1 with TRBJ1-5; weak D call: TRBD1 (6 bases). V lost 8 bases and J lost 0, with 11 bases in between. Germline V gene sequence: CDR1 MNHNS, CDR2 SASEGT. The CDR3 runs 14 residues. The CDR3 coding sequence is TGTGCCAGCGACTACAGGGTTAGCAATCAGCCCCAGCATTTT. Its protein product is CASDYRVSNQPQHF.

The chain carries TRBV6-5 and TRBJ1-2, with 8 bases identical to TRBD1. This CDR3 comprises 15 residues. The trim removed 5 bases at V and 1 base at J, leaving 6 bases unmatched. Per the germline V gene, CDR1 is MNHEY and CDR2 is SVGAGI. CDR3 protein: CASSPTGQGNYGYTF. As DNA, the CDR3 is TGTGCCAGCAGTCCCACCGGACAGGGTAACTATGGCTACACCTTC.

The chain employs TRBV19 and TRBJ2-3; a possible D gene is TRBD1 (6 bases). The CDR3 has 13 amino acids. CDR1 is LNHDA, CDR2 SQIVND, per germline (reference sequence). With 4 bases removed from V and 4 bases from J, the gap between germline ends came to 9 bases. Written as DNA, the CDR3 is TGTGCCAGTAGTAGGCAGGGGCCAGATACGCAGTATTTT. Translated: CASSRQGPDTQYF.

The chain carries TRBV9 and TRBJ2-5; D is undetermined. Trimming removed 0 bases from V and 2 bases from J, with 8 bases in between. The CDR3 is 14 residues long. The germline CDR1 and CDR2 sequences are SGDLS and YYNGEE. The CDR3 here is CASSVDGRQETQYF. CDR3 coding DNA: TGTGCCAGCAGCGTAGACGGCAGGCAAGAGACCCAGTACTTC. The complete variable domain, with remaining parts taken from reference TRBV9 and TRBJ2-5, reads DSGVTQTPKHLITATGQRVTLRCSPRSGDLSVYWYQQSLDQGLQFLIQYYNGEERAKGNILERFSAQQFPDLHSELNLSSLELGDSALYFCASSVDGRQETQYFGPGTRLLVL.

This clone is categorized as medium-sized. V and J are TRBV5-4 and TRBJ2-3; 8 nucleotides match TRBD1. V lost 4 bases, J lost 6 bases, and 10 bases stayed unmatched. The CDR3 loop spans 15 amino acids. CDR1 and CDR2 from the germline V gene are SGHNT and YYREEE (reference sequence). CDR3 nucleotide sequence: TGTGCCAGCAGCCGCGACAGGGGAAGATTTGATACGCAGTATTTT. Its protein is CASSRDRGRFDTQYF.

The chain joins TRBV9 to TRBJ2-7; 11 bases line up with TRBD1. V lost 4 bases, J lost 5 bases, and 2 bases stayed unmatched. Germline assignment: CDR1 SGDLS and CDR2 YYNGEE. This CDR3 is built from 13 residues. The CDR3 protein is CASSQGQGDEQYF. The DNA for the CDR3 is TGTGCCAGCAGCCAGGGACAGGGGGACGAGCAGTACTTC. The full variable domain, with the rest looked up from reference TRBV9 and TRBJ2-7, is DSGVTQTPKHLITATGQRVTLRCSPRSGDLSVYWYQQSLDQGLQFLIQYYNGEERAKGNILERFSAQQFPDLHSELNLSSLELGDSALYFCASSQGQGDEQYFGPGTRLTVT.

The rearrangement uses TRBV6-5 and TRBJ2-1; D is ambiguous. In germline, CDR1 is MNHEY, CDR2 SVGAGI. Deletions cut 0 bases from V and 8 bases from J, with 8 bases between. The CDR3 contains 13 residues. CDR3 nucleotides: TGTGCCAGCAGTTACTCGAGAACAGATGAGCAGTTCTTC. Translated: CASSYSRTDEQFF.

The chain recombines TRBV27 with TRBJ1-5; D is unresolved. Germline V lookup: CDR1 MNHEY, CDR2 SMNVEV (reference sequence). This CDR3 is 13 amino acids long. V lost 3 bases, J lost 7 bases, and 10 bases lay in between. The CDR3 DNA reads TGTGCCAGCAGTTTCGTCGTGGGCCAGCCCCAGCATTTT. Translation: CASSFVVGQPQHF.

The rearrangement uses TRBV7-3 and TRBJ1-6, with a possible D match to TRBD1 (5 bases). CDR3 length: 14 residues. Germline CDR1 SGHTA, CDR2 FQGTGA. Trimming removed 6 bases from V and 7 bases from J, with 13 bases in between. The CDR3 DNA reads as TGTGCCAGCAGTTCGTCCGGGGGAAATTCACCCCTCCACTTT. It is translated as CASSSSGGNSPLHF. The whole variable domain, filled in from reference TRBV7-3 and TRBJ1-6, reads GAGVSQTPSNKVTEKGKYVELRCDPISGHTALYWYRQSLGQGPEFLIYFQGTGAADDSGLPNDRFFAVRPEGSVSTLKIQRTERGDSAVYLCASSSSGGNSPLHFGNGTRLTVT.

In the case of this clone: Other nucleotide sequences from this sample produce the same CDR3. The chain is built from TRBV30 and TRBJ2-5; TRBD2 is a possible D gene (6 bases). Looked up from germline, CDR1 is GTSNPN and CDR2 is SVGIG (reference sequence). The CDR3 length is 14 residues. V was cut by 0 bases and J by 5 bases, with 13 bases left in between. CDR3 sequence: CAWSVRRGRETQYF. The CDR3 region has the DNA TGTGCCTGGAGTGTAAGGAGGGGCCGTGAGACCCAGTACTTC.

The J gene is TRBJ1-1, the V gene TRBV7-8; 7 positions match TRBD1. CDR3 length: 15 amino acids. V trimming: 5 bases; J trimming: 2 bases; junction bases outside the gene matches: 8. Per the germline V gene, CDR1 is SGHVS and CDR2 is FQNEAQ. CDR3 in amino acids: CASSPWDRRNTEAFF. In DNA form, the CDR3 reads TGTGCCAGCAGCCCCTGGGACAGACGAAACACTGAAGCTTTCTTT.

J is TRBJ1-2 and V is TRBV5-4; no firm D call. CDR3 length: 12 residues. Trimming took off 6 bases at V and 2 bases at J, with 8 bases between the two ends. Germline loops: CDR1 SGHNT, CDR2 YYREEE (reference sequence). DNA for the CDR3: TGTGCCAGCAAGGGCCTCAACTATGGCTACACCTTC. Amino acids: CASKGLNYGYTF.